These 7 T cell receptor beta chains came from one sample sequenced in a study. TCRdb called the RT-PCR reads again in MiXCR, with one record for every CDR3 protein. This table holds fewer than 800,000 distinct CDR3 sequences, 12% to 15% found once. Sequences were obtained from memory CD4+ T cells from blood. The receptor source for this set is a female donor in good health, serving as a healthy control.

The table lists this clonotype with many counts. The chain couples TRBV20-1 to TRBJ1-2; D ambiguous. The V gene's germline CDR1 is DFQATT and CDR2 SNEGSKA (reference sequence). The CDR3 spans 11 residues. V shed 0 bases and J shed 13 bases, with 12 bases lying between them. As DNA, the CDR3 is TGCAGTGCTAGAGATTTGCAGTCGCCCACCTTC. It encodes CSARDLQSPTF.

This clonotype occurred many times. The CDR3 here is CAISESSVDTQYF. CDR3 sequence (DNA): TGTGCCATCAGTGAGTCGTCTGTGGATACGCAGTATTTT. This chain connects TRBV10-3 to TRBJ2-3; no firm D call. Per germline, CDR1 ENHRY and CDR2 SYGVKD. With 0 bases removed from V and 6 bases from J, the gap between germline ends came to 7 bases. The CDR3 runs to 13 residues.

The rearrangement uses TRBV6-5 and TRBJ2-7; 8 bases line up with TRBD2. After removal of 2 bases from V and 4 bases from J, the junction contained 10 bases not matched to a gene. The germline V gene encodes CDR1 MNHEY and CDR2 SVGAGI. This CDR3 comprises 16 residues. In DNA form, the CDR3 reads TGTGCCAGCAGTTACATGGCGGGAGGTCCCTCTTACGAGCAGTACTTC. Translating it yields CASSYMAGGPSYEQYF.

This clonotype was recorded many times. CDR3 residues: CASSPGGVSYEQYF. CDR3 sequence (DNA): TGTGCCAGCAGCCCAGGGGGGGTCTCCTACGAGCAGTACTTC. V is TRBV7-3 and J is TRBJ2-7; D may be TRBD1 or TRBD2 (7 bases each). The CDR3 spans 14 residues. Between the trimmed V and J ends, which lost 5 bases and 0 bases, there was a span of 11 bases. CDR1 is SGHTA and CDR2 is FQGTGA in the germline V gene.

This clonotype was counted between two and nine times. The gene calls are TRBV20-1 and TRBJ1-5, with TRBD1 matching 8 bases. The junction had 4 bases not matched to a gene; V was cut back by 1 base and J by 5 bases. Germline V gene data show CDR1 as DFQATT and CDR2 as SNEGSKA (reference sequence). CDR3 length equals 14 residues. The CDR3 reads CSARGRQGHQPQHF. The CDR3 DNA sequence: TGCAGTGCTAGAGGTCGACAGGGGCATCAGCCCCAGCATTTT.

At least ten counts were recorded for this clonotype. The chain is built from TRBV29-1 and TRBJ2-5; TRBD1 aligns across 7 bases. The germline gives CDR1 SQVTM, CDR2 ANQGSEA. V lost 5 bases to trimming and J lost 4 bases; unmatched junction nucleotides: 1. The CDR3 has 11 residues. The CDR3 spells CSVNRGETQYF. DNA of the CDR3: TGCAGCGTTAACAGGGGAGAGACCCAGTACTTC.

The chain recombines TRBV5-1 with TRBJ1-1, with a tentative D call TRBD1 (5 bases). The CDR3 runs to 16 residues. The germline V gene has CDR1 SGHRS and CDR2 YFSETQ. The V end was cut by 4 bases, the J end by 1 base, with 17 bases between. The CDR3 loop reads CASSEQGTRGNTEAFF. For the CDR3, the DNA is TGCGCCAGCAGCGAACAAGGGACCCGGGGGAACACTGAAGCTTTCTTT.